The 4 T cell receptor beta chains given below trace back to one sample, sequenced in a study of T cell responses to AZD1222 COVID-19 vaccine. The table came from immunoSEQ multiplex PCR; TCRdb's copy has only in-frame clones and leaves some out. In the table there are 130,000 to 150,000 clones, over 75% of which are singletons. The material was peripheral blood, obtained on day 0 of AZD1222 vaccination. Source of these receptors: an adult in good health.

Here the CDR3 reads CASRSNRQGTDTQYF. The DNA for the CDR3 is TGTGCCAGTAGAAGTAACCGACAGGGAACAGATACGCAGTATTTT. The V call is TRBV19, the J call TRBJ2-3, with TRBD1 identical over 7 bases. CDR1 and CDR2 (germline): LNHDA, SQIVND (reference sequence). With V trimmed by 6 bases and J by 3 bases, 9 bases remained unmatched. CDR3 length: 15 amino acids.

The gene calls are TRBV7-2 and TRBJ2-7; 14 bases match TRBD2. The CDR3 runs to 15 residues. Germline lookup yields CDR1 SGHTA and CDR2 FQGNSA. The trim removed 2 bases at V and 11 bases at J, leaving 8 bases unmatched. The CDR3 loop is CASSLPGLAGEGKYF. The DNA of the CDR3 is TGTGCCAGCAGCTTACCGGGACTAGCGGGAGAGGGGAAGTACTTC.

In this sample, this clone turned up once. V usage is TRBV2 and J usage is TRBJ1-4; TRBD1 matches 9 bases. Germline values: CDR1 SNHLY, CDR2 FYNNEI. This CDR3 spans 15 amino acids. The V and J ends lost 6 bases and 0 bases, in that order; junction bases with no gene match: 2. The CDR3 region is CASRDRGATNEKLFF. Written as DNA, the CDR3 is TGTGCCAGCAGGGACAGGGGCGCAACTAATGAAAAACTGTTTTTT. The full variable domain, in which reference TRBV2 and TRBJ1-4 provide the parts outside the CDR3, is EPEVTQTPSHQVTQMGQEVILRCVPISNHLYFYWYRQILGQKVEFLVSFYNNEISEKSEIFDDQFSVERPDGSNFTLKIRSTKLEDSAMYFCASRDRGATNEKLFFGSGTQLSVL.

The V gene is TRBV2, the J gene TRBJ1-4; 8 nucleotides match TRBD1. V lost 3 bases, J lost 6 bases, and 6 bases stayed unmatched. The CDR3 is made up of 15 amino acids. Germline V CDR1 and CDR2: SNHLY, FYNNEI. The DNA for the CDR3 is TGTGCCAGCAGTGATCGGACAGGGAGGTATGAAAAACTGTTTTTT. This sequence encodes CASSDRTGRYEKLFF.